Listed below are T cell receptor beta chains from one sample, sequenced in a study of long-term antiretroviral therapy in people with HIV. Libraries were prepared by immunoSEQ multiplex PCR; TCRdb keeps only in-frame clonotypes and omits some of them. The sample includes about 13,000 clones, around 82% of them seen just once. Sequencing used unsorted PBMCs, obtained 1.3 years after starting antiretroviral therapy. The source of these receptors is a woman between 18 and 30 years old with HIV. CDR3s include the opening cysteine and the closing phenylalanine or tryptophan. Each record gives: J gene, D gene, V gene, clone size, CDR3 protein, CDR3 DNA. D genes are given only for firm matches. Clone size, where shown, is once, few, many, or a class for clones that have expanded.

J: TRBJ1-5; D: TRBD1; V: TRBV6-1; size: -; CDR3: CASSAGTGSSYSNQPQHF; DNA: TGTGCCAGCAGTGCCGGGACAGGGTCCTCATATAGCAATCAGCCCCAGCATTTT
J: TRBJ1-2; D: -; V: TRBV2; size: -; CDR3: CASSTGLDGYTF; DNA: TGTGCCAGCAGTACAGGGTTGGATGGCTACACCTTC
J: TRBJ2-1; D: -; V: TRBV25-1; size: -; CDR3: CASSEEDKVTNNEQFF; DNA: TGTGCCAGCAGTGAAGAAGATAAGGTAACCAACAATGAGCAGTTCTTC
J: TRBJ1-1; D: -; V: TRBV13; size: once; CDR3: CASNLRGVGNTEAFF; DNA: TGTGCCAGCAACTTAAGGGGGGTAGGGAACACTGAAGCTTTCTTT
J: TRBJ2-7; D: -; V: TRBV7-9; size: -; CDR3: CASSQNGQSYEQYF; DNA: TGTGCCAGCAGCCAAAACGGACAGTCCTACGAGCAGTACTTC
J: TRBJ2-1; D: -; V: TRBV7-9; size: -; CDR3: CASSLGRAPLNEQFF; DNA: TGTGCCAGCAGCTTAGGAAGAGCTCCTCTCAATGAGCAGTTCTTC
J: TRBJ2-3; D: -; V: TRBV6-6; size: -; CDR3: CASSPISRGPDTQYF; DNA: TGTGCCAGCAGCCCAATCTCCAGGGGTCCAGATACGCAGTATTTT
J: TRBJ2-1; D: -; V: TRBV27; size: -; CDR3: CASSQGWGINEQFF; DNA: TGTGCCAGCAGTCAAGGGTGGGGGATCAATGAGCAGTTCTTC
J: TRBJ1-5; D: -; V: TRBV28; size: -; CDR3: CASRRQNNQPQHF; DNA: TGTGCCAGCAGAAGGCAGAACAATCAGCCCCAGCATTTT
J: TRBJ1-1; D: -; V: TRBV6-4; size: -; CDR3: CASSESTENTEAFF; DNA: TGTGCCAGCAGTGAGTCAACAGAGAACACTGAAGCTTTCTTT
J: TRBJ1-1; D: -; V: TRBV19; size: few; CDR3: CASVLGTEAFF; DNA: TGTGCCAGTGTTCTGGGCACTGAAGCTTTCTTT
J: TRBJ1-5; D: -; V: TRBV7-9; size: few; CDR3: CASSLGGQPQHF; DNA: TGTGCCAGCAGCTTGGGGGGACAGCCCCAGCATTTT
J: TRBJ2-7; D: -; V: TRBV5-4; size: -; CDR3: CASSLRGLGYEQYF; DNA: TGTGCCAGCAGCTTGAGAGGGTTGGGGTACGAGCAGTACTTC
J: TRBJ2-5; D: TRBD1; V: TRBV27; size: -; CDR3: CASRGQQETQYF; DNA: TGTGCCAGCAGGGGACAGCAAGAGACCCAGTACTTC
J: TRBJ1-5; D: -; V: TRBV9; size: -; CDR3: CASSDTGNSNQPQHF; DNA: TGTGCCAGCAGCGATACAGGGAATAGCAATCAGCCCCAGCATTTT
J: TRBJ2-7; D: TRBD1; V: TRBV5-1; size: once; CDR3: CASSLRQGIIYEQYF; DNA: TGCGCCAGCAGCTTACGACAGGGAATAATATACGAGCAGTACTTC
J: TRBJ1-5; D: TRBD1; V: TRBV18; size: few; CDR3: CASSPGTGGDQPQHF; DNA: TGTGCCAGCTCACCCGGGACAGGGGGCGATCAGCCCCAGCATTTT
J: TRBJ1-4; D: TRBD1; V: TRBV10-3; size: -; CDR3: CAIQGENEKLFF; DNA: TGTGCCATTCAGGGGGAGAATGAAAAACTGTTTTTT
J: TRBJ2-1; D: -; V: TRBV7-9; size: medium-sized; CDR3: CASSLGLGRAESYNEQFF; DNA: TGTGCCAGCAGCTTAGGATTAGGCAGAGCGGAGTCCTACAATGAGCAGTTCTTC
J: TRBJ1-1; D: -; V: TRBV6-6; size: -; CDR3: CASSLGETEAFF; DNA: TGTGCCAGCAGTTTGGGGGAAACTGAAGCTTTCTTT
J: TRBJ2-3; D: -; V: TRBV4-1; size: -; CDR3: CASSQADSTSTDTQYF; DNA: TGCGCCAGCAGCCAAGCGGACAGCACTAGCACAGATACGCAGTATTTT
J: TRBJ1-1; D: -; V: TRBV7-8; size: -; CDR3: CASSLVGGRGEAFF; DNA: TGTGCCAGCAGCTTAGTAGGAGGGCGAGGAGAAGCTTTCTTT
J: TRBJ2-7; D: -; V: TRBV19; size: -; CDR3: CASRDTGHALYEQYF; DNA: TGTGCCAGTAGAGACACGGGACATGCCCTCTACGAGCAGTACTTC